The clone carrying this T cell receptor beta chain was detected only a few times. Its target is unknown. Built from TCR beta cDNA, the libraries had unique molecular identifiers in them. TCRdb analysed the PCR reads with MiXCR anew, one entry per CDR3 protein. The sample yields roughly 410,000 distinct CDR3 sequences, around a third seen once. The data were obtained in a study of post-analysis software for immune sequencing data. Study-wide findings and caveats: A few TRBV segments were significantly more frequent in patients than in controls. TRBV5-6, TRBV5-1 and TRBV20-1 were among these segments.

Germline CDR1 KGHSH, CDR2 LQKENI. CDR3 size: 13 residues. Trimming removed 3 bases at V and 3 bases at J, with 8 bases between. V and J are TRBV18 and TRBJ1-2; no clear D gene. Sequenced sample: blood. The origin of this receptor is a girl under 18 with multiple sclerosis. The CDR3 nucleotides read TGTGCCAGCTCACCCGGGCACGACTATGGCTACACCTTC. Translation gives CASSPGHDYGYTF.